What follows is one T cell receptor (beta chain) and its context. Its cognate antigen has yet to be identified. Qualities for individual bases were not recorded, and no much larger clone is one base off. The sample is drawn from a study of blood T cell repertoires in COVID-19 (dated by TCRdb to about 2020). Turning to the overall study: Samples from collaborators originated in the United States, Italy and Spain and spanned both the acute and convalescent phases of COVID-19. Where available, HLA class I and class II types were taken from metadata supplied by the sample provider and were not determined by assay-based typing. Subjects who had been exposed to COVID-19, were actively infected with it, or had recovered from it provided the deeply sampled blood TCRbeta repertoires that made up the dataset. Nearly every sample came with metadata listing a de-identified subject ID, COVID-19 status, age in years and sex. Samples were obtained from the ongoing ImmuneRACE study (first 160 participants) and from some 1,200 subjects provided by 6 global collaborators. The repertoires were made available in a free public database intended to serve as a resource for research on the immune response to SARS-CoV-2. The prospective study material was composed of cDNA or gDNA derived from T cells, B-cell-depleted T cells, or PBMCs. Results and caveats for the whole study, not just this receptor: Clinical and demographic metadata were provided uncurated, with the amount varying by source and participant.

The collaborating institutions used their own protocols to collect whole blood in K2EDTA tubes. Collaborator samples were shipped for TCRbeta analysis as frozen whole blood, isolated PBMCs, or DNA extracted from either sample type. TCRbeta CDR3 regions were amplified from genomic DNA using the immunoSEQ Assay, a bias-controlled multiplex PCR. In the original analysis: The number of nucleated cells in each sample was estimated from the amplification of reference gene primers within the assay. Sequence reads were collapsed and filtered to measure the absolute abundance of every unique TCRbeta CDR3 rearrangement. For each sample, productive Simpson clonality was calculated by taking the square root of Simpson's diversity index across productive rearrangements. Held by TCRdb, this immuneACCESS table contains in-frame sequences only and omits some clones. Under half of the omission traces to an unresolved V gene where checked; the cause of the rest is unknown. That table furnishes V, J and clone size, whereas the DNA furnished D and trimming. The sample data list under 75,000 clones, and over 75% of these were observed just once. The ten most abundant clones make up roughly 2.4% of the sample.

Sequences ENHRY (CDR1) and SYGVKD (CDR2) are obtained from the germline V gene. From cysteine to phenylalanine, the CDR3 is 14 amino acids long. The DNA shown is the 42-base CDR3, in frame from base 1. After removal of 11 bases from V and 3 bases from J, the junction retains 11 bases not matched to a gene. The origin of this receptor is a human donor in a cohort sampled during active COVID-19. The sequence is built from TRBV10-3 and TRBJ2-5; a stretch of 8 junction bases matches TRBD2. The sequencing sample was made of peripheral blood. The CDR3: CAVRPSGYKETQYF. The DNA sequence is TGTGCCGTACGTCCTAGCGGGTATAAAGAGACCCAGTACTTC.